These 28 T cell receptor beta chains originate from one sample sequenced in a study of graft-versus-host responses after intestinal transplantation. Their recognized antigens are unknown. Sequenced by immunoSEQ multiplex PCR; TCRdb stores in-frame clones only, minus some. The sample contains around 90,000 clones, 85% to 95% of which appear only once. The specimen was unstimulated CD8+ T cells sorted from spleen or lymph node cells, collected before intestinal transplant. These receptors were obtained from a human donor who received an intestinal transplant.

The CDR3 loop is CASSLVPQDLSEQYF. The CDR3 DNA reads TGTGCCAGCAGCTTGGTCCCACAGGACCTCTCCGAGCAGTACTTC. The chain uses TRBV5-4 and TRBJ2-7, with a possible D match to TRBD1 (5 bases). Trimming pared 0 bases from V and 6 bases from J, leaving 16 bases between. The V gene's germline CDR1 is SGHNT and CDR2 YYREEE (reference sequence). This CDR3 comprises 15 residues.

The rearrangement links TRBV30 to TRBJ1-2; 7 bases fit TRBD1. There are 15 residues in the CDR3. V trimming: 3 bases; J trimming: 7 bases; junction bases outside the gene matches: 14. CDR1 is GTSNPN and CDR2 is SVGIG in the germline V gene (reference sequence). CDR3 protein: CAWRDNLTGERGYTF. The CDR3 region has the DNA TGTGCCTGGAGAGATAACCTTACAGGGGAACGTGGCTACACCTTC.

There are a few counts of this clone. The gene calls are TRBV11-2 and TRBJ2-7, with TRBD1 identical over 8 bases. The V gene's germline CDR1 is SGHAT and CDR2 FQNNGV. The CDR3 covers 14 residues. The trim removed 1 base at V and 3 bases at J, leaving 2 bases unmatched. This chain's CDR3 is CASSLGTGYYEQYF. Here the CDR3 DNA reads TGTGCCAGCAGCTTAGGGACAGGGTACTACGAGCAGTACTTC. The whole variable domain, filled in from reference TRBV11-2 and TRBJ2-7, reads EAGVAQSPRYKIIEKRQSVAFWCNPISGHATLYWYQQILGQGPKLLIQFQNNGVVDDSQLPKDRFSAERLKGVDSTLKIQPAKLEDSAVYLCASSLGTGYYEQYFGPGTRLTVT.

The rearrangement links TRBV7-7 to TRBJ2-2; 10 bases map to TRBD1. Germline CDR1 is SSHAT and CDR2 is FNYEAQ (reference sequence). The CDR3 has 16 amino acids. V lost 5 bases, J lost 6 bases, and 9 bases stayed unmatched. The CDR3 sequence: CASSLGTGELAGELFF. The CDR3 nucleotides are TGTGCCAGCAGCCTAGGGACAGGGGAATTGGCCGGGGAGCTGTTTTTT.

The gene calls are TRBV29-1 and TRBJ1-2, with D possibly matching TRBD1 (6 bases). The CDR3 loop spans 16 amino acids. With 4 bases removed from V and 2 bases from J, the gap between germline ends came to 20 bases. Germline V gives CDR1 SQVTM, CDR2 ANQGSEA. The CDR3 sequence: CSVVSETGGSNYGYTF. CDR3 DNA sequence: TGCAGCGTTGTGAGCGAGACAGGAGGTTCCAACTATGGCTACACCTTC.

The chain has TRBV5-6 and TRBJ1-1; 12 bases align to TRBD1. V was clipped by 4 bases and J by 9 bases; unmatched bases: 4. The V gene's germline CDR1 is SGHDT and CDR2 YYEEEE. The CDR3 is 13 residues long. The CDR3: CASSEGTGGKAFF. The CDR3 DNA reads TGTGCCAGCAGCGAAGGGACAGGGGGCAAAGCTTTCTTT.

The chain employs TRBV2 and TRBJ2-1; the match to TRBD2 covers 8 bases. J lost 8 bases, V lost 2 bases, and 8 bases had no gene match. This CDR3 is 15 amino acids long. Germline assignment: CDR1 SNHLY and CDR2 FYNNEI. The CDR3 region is CASSESGRVLDEQFF. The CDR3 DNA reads TGTGCCAGCAGTGAATCCGGGAGGGTATTGGATGAGCAGTTCTTC.

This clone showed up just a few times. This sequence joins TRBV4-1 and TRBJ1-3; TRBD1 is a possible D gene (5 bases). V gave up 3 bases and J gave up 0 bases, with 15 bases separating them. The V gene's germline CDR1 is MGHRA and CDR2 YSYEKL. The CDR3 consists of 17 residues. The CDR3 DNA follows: TGCGCCAGCAGCCAGAAAGGACAAGAACTCTCTGGAAACACCATATATTTT. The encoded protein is CASSQKGQELSGNTIYF.

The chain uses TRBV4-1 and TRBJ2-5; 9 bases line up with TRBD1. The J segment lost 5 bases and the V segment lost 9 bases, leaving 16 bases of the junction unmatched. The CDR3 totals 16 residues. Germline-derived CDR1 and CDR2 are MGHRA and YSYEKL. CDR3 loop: CASNTGQGAPRETQYF. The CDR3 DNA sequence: TGCGCCAGTAACACGGGACAGGGTGCCCCAAGGGAGACCCAGTACTTC.

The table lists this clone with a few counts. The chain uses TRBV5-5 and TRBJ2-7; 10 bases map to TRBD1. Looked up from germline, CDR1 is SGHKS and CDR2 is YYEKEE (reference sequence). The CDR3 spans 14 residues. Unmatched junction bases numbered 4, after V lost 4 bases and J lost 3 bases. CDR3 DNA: TGTGCCAGCAGCCCTAGGGACAGGGGCTACGAGCAGTACTTC. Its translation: CASSPRDRGYEQYF.

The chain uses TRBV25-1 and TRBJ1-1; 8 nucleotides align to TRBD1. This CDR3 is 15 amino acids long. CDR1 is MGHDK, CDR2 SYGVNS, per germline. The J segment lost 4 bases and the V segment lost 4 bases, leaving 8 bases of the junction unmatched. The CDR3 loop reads CASSGAGQGGTEAFF. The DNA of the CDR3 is TGTGCCAGCAGTGGGGCCGGACAGGGAGGCACTGAAGCTTTCTTT.

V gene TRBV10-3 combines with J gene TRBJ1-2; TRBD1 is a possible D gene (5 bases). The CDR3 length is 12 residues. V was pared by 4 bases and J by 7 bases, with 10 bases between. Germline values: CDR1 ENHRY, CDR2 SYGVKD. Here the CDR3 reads CAISGGVGGYTF. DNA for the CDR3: TGTGCCATCAGTGGGGGGGTTGGTGGCTACACCTTC.

The CDR3 DNA reads as TGTGCCAGCAGCCTCTCTCTAACGCGCACAGATACGCAGTATTTT. Protein: CASSLSLTRTDTQYF. The chain carries TRBV7-2 and TRBJ2-3, with D hard to call. From germline, CDR1 is SGHTA and CDR2 FQGNSA. The CDR3 extends over 15 amino acids. Trimming removed 5 bases from V and 1 base from J, with 13 bases in between.

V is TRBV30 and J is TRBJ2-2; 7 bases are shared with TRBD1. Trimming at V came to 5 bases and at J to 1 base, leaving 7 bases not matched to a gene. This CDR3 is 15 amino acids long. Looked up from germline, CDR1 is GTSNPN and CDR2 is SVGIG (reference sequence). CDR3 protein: CAWSYRGLNTGELFF. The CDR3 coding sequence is TGTGCCTGGTCTTACAGGGGATTGAACACCGGGGAGCTGTTTTTT.

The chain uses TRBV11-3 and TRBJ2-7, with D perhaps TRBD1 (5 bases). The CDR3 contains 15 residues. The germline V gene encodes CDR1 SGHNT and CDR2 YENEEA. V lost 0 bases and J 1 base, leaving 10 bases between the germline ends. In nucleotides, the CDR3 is TGTGCCAGCAGCTTAGAGACAGCACAATCCTACGAGCAGTACTTC. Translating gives CASSLETAQSYEQYF. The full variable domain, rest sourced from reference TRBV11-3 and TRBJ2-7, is EAGVVQSPRYKIIEKKQPVAFWCNPISGHNTLYWYLQNLGQGPELLIRYENEEAVDDSQLPKDRFSAERLKGVDSTLKIQPAELGDSAVYLCASSLETAQSYEQYFGPGTRLTVT.

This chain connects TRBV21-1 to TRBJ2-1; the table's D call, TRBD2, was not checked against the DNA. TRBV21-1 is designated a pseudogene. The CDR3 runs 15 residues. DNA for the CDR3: TGTGCCAGCAGCAAAGTAGTTAGCGGCTACAATGAGCAGTTCTTC. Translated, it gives CASSKVVSGYNEQFF.

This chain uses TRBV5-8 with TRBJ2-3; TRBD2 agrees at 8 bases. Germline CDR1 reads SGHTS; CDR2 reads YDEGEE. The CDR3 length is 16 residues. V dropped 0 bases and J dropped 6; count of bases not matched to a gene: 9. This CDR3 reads CASSLVAGGLTDTQYF. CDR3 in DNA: TGTGCCAGCAGCTTGGTGGCGGGGGGCCTTACGGATACGCAGTATTTT.

CDR3 sequence reads: CASGLGAVREKLFF. DNA of the CDR3: TGTGCCAGCGGGCTTGGAGCGGTGCGTGAAAAACTGTTTTTT. This chain joins TRBV9 and TRBJ1-4, with unresolved D. The CDR3 consists of 14 residues. Germline V gene data show CDR1 as SGDLS and CDR2 as YYNGEE. V was pared by 7 bases and J by 7 bases, with 17 bases between.

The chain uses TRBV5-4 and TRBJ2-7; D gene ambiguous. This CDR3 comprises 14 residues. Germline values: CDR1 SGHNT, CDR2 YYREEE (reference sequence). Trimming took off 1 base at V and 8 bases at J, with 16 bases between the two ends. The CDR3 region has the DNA TGTGCCAGCAGCTTGTACCAGGCCACTTATCAGCAGTACTTC. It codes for CASSLYQATYQQYF.

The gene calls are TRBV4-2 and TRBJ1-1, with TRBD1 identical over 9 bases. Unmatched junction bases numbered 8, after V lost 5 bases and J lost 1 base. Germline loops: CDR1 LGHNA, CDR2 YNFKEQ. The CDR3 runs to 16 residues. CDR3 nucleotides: TGTGCCAGCAGCAACCGGGACAGGGCGAAGAACACTGAAGCTTTCTTT. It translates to CASSNRDRAKNTEAFF.

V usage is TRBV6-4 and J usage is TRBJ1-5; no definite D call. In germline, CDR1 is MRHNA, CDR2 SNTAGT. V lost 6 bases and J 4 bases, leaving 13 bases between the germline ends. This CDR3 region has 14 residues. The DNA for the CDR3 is TGTGCCAGCAGCGAGGGCGGTGAAAATCAGCCCCAGCATTTT. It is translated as CASSEGGENQPQHF.

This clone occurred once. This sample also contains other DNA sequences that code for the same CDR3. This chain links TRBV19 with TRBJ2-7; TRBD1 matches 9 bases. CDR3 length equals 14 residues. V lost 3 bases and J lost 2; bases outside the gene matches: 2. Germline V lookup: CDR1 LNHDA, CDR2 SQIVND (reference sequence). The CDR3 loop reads CASSMGQGAYEQYF. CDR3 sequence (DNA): TGTGCCAGTAGTATGGGACAGGGAGCCTACGAGCAGTACTTC.

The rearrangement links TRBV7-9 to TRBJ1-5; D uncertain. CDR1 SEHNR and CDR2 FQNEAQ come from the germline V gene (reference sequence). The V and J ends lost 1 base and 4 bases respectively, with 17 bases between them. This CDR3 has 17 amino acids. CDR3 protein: CASSLVGEPAENQPQHF. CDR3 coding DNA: TGTGCCAGCAGCTTAGTGGGCGAACCGGCAGAGAATCAGCCCCAGCATTTT.

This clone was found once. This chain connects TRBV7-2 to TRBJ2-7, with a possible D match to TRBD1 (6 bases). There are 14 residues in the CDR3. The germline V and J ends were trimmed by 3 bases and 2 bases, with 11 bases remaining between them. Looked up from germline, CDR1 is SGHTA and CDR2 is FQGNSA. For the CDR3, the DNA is TGTGCCAGCAGCTTCACCGGGACACCCTACGAGCAGTACTTC. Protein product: CASSFTGTPYEQYF.

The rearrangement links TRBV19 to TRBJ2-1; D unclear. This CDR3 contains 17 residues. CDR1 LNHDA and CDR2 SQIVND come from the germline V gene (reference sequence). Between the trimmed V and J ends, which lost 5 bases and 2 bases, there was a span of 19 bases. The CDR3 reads CASSLPNQDAAYNEQFF. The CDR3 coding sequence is TGTGCCAGTAGTCTCCCGAACCAAGACGCGGCCTACAATGAGCAGTTCTTC. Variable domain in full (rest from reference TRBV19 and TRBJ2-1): DGGITQSPKYLFRKEGQNVTLSCEQNLNHDAMYWYRQDPGQGLRLIYYSQIVNDFQKGDIAEGYSVSREKKESFPLTVTSAQKNPTAFYLCASSLPNQDAAYNEQFFGPGTRLTVL.

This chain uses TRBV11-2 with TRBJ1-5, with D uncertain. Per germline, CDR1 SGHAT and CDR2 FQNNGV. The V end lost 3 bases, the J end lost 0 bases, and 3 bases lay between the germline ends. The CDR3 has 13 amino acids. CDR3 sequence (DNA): TGTGCCAGCAGCTTCGGTAGCAATCAGCCCCAGCATTTT. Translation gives CASSFGSNQPQHF.

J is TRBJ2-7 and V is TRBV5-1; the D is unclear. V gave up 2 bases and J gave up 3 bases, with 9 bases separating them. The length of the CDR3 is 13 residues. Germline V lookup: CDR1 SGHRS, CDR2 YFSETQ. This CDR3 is CASSFGQNYEQYF. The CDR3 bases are TGCGCCAGCAGCTTCGGTCAAAACTACGAGCAGTACTTC.

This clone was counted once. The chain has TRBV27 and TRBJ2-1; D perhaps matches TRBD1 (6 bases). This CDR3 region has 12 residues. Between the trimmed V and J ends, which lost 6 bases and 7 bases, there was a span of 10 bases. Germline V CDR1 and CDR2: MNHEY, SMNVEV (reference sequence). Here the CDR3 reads CASRPQGNEQFF. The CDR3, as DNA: TGTGCCAGCAGGCCCCAGGGGAATGAGCAGTTCTTC.